These 3 T cell receptor beta chains were sequenced from one sample in a study of blood T cell repertoires in COVID-19. Assay used: immunoSEQ multiplex PCR; TCRdb lists only in-frame clones, some missing. The data hold 110,000 or so clones, with about 85% observed a single time. Material for sequencing was peripheral blood. Every receptor here comes from a woman aged 55 to 70 with COVID-19, enrolled during active disease.

The chain combines TRBV6-5 with TRBJ1-1, with a weak D call TRBD1 (5 bases). V was shortened by 3 bases and J by 1 base, with 9 bases between the two germline ends. The CDR3 spans 14 residues. Germline V gives CDR1 MNHEY, CDR2 SVGAGI. CDR3: CASSYNGQNTEAFF. The CDR3 DNA reads as TGTGCCAGCAGTTATAACGGACAGAACACTGAAGCTTTCTTT.

The rearrangement joins TRBV29-1 to TRBJ2-7; D is perhaps TRBD1 (6 bases). This CDR3 comprises 14 residues. V lost 7 bases to trimming and J lost 3 bases, with 19 bases between them. Germline-derived CDR1 and CDR2 are SQVTM and ANQGSEA. The CDR3 here is CSATPGVLDYEQYF. The CDR3 coding sequence is TGCAGCGCGACTCCAGGGGTGCTCGACTACGAGCAGTACTTC.

The gene calls are TRBV23-1 and TRBJ1-4; TRBD1 is a possible D gene (6 bases). TRBV23-1 is sorted into the ORF group, with uncertain function. V was clipped by 2 bases and J by 8 bases, with 15 bases between them. The CDR3 is made up of 15 amino acids. The CDR3 loop reads CASSQPEGGPEKLFF. In DNA form, the CDR3 reads TGCGCCAGCAGTCAACCGGAGGGGGGGCCAGAAAAACTGTTTTTT.